The clone carrying this T cell receptor beta chain was observed a single time. The target antigen is unknown. The V end lost 4 bases, the J end lost 3 bases, and 9 bases lay between the germline ends. The CDR3 is made up of 13 amino acids. Germline loops: CDR1 MNHEY, CDR2 SMNVEV (reference sequence). Donors, without exception, were Caucasian adults residing in Nashville, Tennessee. The sample belongs to a study of shared clonotypes between healthy human individuals. Findings and limits, study-wide: Naive subsets, compared against memory subsets, generally had larger estimated richness values.

Genomic DNA belonging to each subset was distributed in equal measure over several immunoSEQ plates. This table comes from immunoSEQ multiplex PCR, and its TCRdb copy is limited to in-frame clones, with some not included. The top ten hold 0.1% to 0.15% of the sample, which has millions of clones, 90% to 95% seen once. Material for sequencing was naive CD4+ T cells sorted from blood. Subset noted: CD45RA+ positively selected. This chain uses TRBV27 with TRBJ1-2; D gene unclear. The sequence derives from a man aged 18 to 29 in good health. Written as DNA, the CDR3 is TGTGCCAGCAGTTCCCCCCCGCACTATGGCTACACCTTC. This encodes CASSSPPHYGYTF.